This passage covers 26 T cell receptor beta chains from one sample sequenced in a study of cytomegalovirus exposure and HLA in healthy donors (dated by TCRdb to the late 2010s). Libraries were prepared through the immunoSEQ multiplex PCR assay. Held by TCRdb, this immuneACCESS table contains in-frame sequences only and omits some clones. Under half of the omission traces to an unresolved V gene where checked; the cause of the rest is unknown. Counted in this sample were about 280,000 clones; roughly 90% of them appeared once. Over 0.85% of the sample goes to the ten largest clones. Sequencing was done on a sample of PBMCs. These receptors were obtained from a woman aged 18-29 years in good health and CMV-seronegative.

This clone appeared a single time. This chain uses TRBV28 with TRBJ2-1; 7 bases align to TRBD1. Per germline, CDR1 MDHEN and CDR2 SYDVKM. The CDR3 spans 15 residues. V lost 7 bases to trimming and J lost 9 bases; unmatched junction nucleotides: 15. In DNA form, the CDR3 reads TGTGCCAGCAATAAATACAGGGGAATAAGTAGTGAGCAGTTCTTC. Its translation: CASNKYRGISSEQFF.

This clone was seen a few times. The CDR3 nucleotides read TGTGCCAGCAGTGCAGCAAACTCTCATCAGCCCCAGCATTTT. It specifies CASSAANSHQPQHF. The rearrangement uses TRBV2 and TRBJ1-5; no firm D call. Germline V gene data show CDR1 as SNHLY and CDR2 as FYNNEI. Trimming removed 4 bases from V and 5 bases from J, with 12 bases in between. The CDR3 length is 14 residues.

CDR3 coding DNA: TGTGCCAGCAGTCCCCTGGCGGGGGGGAGGGACGAGCAGTACTTC. It is translated as CASSPLAGGRDEQYF. The chain uses TRBV6-5 and TRBJ2-7; TRBD2 aligns across 9 bases. Germline V gives CDR1 MNHEY, CDR2 SVGAGI. V lost 5 bases and J lost 5; bases outside the gene matches: 10. CDR3 length: 15 amino acids.

This chain links TRBV4-1 with TRBJ2-3; D remains ambiguous. Germline V gives CDR1 MGHRA, CDR2 YSYEKL. V lost 5 bases, J lost 3 bases, and 15 bases lay in between. This CDR3 comprises 15 residues. The CDR3 nucleotides read TGCGCCAGCAGCAAGCTACTACGTACAACAGATACGCAGTATTTT. It specifies CASSKLLRTTDTQYF.

About this clone itself: A junction boundary mismatches the germline segment, possibly from a read error. This chain connects TRBV5-1 to TRBJ2-3; TRBD1 matches 8 bases. Germline CDR1 reads SGHRS; CDR2 reads YFSETQ. This CDR3 comprises 15 residues. The CDR3 sequence is CASRLGDRTRDTQYF. Here the CDR3 DNA reads TGCGCCAGCAGGTTGGGGGACAGGACAAGGGATACGCAGTATTTT. Full variable domain (remainder filled in from reference TRBV5-1 and TRBJ2-3): KAGVTQTPRYLIKTRGQQVTLSCSPISGHRSVSWYQQTPGQGLQFLFEYFSETQRNKGNFPGRFSGRQFSNSRSEMNVSTLELGDSALYLCASRLGDRTRDTQYFGPGTRLTVL.

The gene calls are TRBV28 and TRBJ1-5, with 8 bases lining up with TRBD1. Losses at the gene ends were 5 bases for V and 2 bases for J; bases not matched to a gene: 2. Per the germline V gene, CDR1 is MDHEN and CDR2 is SYDVKM. CDR3 length: 14 amino acids. DNA of the CDR3: TGTGCCAGCAGTGGACAGGGCCGCAATCAGCCCCAGCATTTT. Translated: CASSGQGRNQPQHF.

V is TRBV7-8 and J is TRBJ1-1, with TRBD1 as a possible D gene (6 bases). CDR3 length: 13 residues. The V end was cut by 2 bases, the J end by 12 bases, with 16 bases between. Per the germline V gene, CDR1 is SGHVS and CDR2 is FQNEAQ. The CDR3 nucleotides are TGTGCCAGCAGCTTATTTACAGGGACGTGGCCTTTCTTT. Encoded protein: CASSLFTGTWPFF.

This chain uses TRBV18 with TRBJ2-7, with TRBD2 matching 14 bases. The CDR3 has 15 amino acids. The V gene's germline CDR1 is KGHSH and CDR2 LQKENI. V shed 0 bases, J shed 6 bases, and the junction held 1 base outside the gene matches. The CDR3 spells CASSPPGLAGVEQYF. DNA of the CDR3: TGTGCCAGCTCACCACCGGGACTAGCGGGAGTCGAGCAGTACTTC.

The genes are TRBV28 and TRBJ2-3, with D maybe TRBD2 (6 bases). Looked up from germline, CDR1 is MDHEN and CDR2 is SYDVKM. V was trimmed by 2 bases and J by 6 bases, leaving 12 bases between them. This CDR3 spans 14 amino acids. DNA for the CDR3: TGTGCCAGCAGTTTACTGGCGGGAAGGGATACGCAGTATTTT. Translating gives CASSLLAGRDTQYF.

This sequence joins TRBV27 and TRBJ2-3; no clear D. V dropped 6 bases and J dropped 1 base, with 20 bases sitting between them. Germline-derived CDR1 and CDR2 are MNHEY and SMNVEV (reference sequence). The CDR3 is 17 residues long. CDR3 amino acids: CASRAFYSLRGTDTQYF. For the CDR3, the DNA is TGTGCCAGCAGAGCCTTTTATTCCCTGCGAGGCACAGATACGCAGTATTTT.

Worth noting for this clone: The same CDR3 can be traced to other DNA sequences in this sample. CDR3 in DNA: TGTGCCAGCAGCCCCCAGGGAAACTATGGCTACACCTTC. This codes for CASSPQGNYGYTF. The chain links TRBV28 to TRBJ1-2; tentative D call: TRBD1 (5 bases). The CDR3 is 13 residues long. V was pared by 6 bases and J by 2 bases, with 10 bases between. CDR1 and CDR2 (germline): MDHEN, SYDVKM.

The chain links TRBV2 to TRBJ1-2, with unresolved D. Per the germline V gene, CDR1 is SNHLY and CDR2 is FYNNEI. Between the trimmed V and J ends, which lost 3 bases and 2 bases, there was a span of 10 bases. This CDR3 is built from 14 residues. DNA for the CDR3: TGTGCCAGCAGTGACCAGACACGAAACTATGGCTACACCTTC. It is translated as CASSDQTRNYGYTF. The full variable domain, rest sourced from reference TRBV2 and TRBJ1-2, is EPEVTQTPSHQVTQMGQEVILRCVPISNHLYFYWYRQILGQKVEFLVSFYNNEISEKSEIFDDQFSVERPDGSNFTLKIRSTKLEDSAMYFCASSDQTRNYGYTFGSGTRLTVV.

The gene calls are TRBV19 and TRBJ2-3; a possible D gene is TRBD2 (6 bases). Trimming took 5 bases from V and 8 from J, leaving 11 bases between them. Germline CDR1 LNHDA, CDR2 SQIVND (reference sequence). CDR3 length: 12 amino acids. The DNA of the CDR3 is TGTGCCAGTAGTCCGGGGACTGTTACGCAGTATTTT. Encoded protein: CASSPGTVTQYF.

V and J are TRBV5-1 and TRBJ1-1; 8 bases align to TRBD1. Trimming removed 4 bases from V and 3 bases from J; junction bases left unmatched: 5. Per germline, CDR1 SGHRS and CDR2 YFSETQ. The CDR3 is 14 amino acids. The CDR3 here is CASSLQGVDTEAFF. CDR3 in DNA: TGCGCCAGCAGCCTACAGGGGGTCGACACTGAAGCTTTCTTT.

This clone ranks as large. This chain uses TRBV20-1 with TRBJ2-7; D may be TRBD2 (6 bases). This CDR3 has 11 amino acids. Trimming left V 7 bases short and J 5 bases short, with 12 bases between. The germline V gene has CDR1 DFQATT and CDR2 SNEGSKA (reference sequence). CDR3 region: CSGGLGDEQYF. The CDR3 bases are TGCAGTGGGGGACTTGGCGACGAGCAGTACTTC.

The chain links TRBV19 to TRBJ1-1; unclear D gene. Germline V lookup: CDR1 LNHDA, CDR2 SQIVND (reference sequence). The CDR3 runs 13 residues. Trimming left V 5 bases short and J 1 base short, with 8 bases between. The CDR3 here is CASSLSRNTEAFF. CDR3 DNA sequence: TGTGCCAGTAGTTTGTCGAGGAACACTGAAGCTTTCTTT.

The V gene is TRBV18, the J gene TRBJ2-5; D remains unclear. CDR1 is KGHSH, CDR2 LQKENI, per germline. The ends were cut back, 3 bases at V and 1 base at J, with 15 bases in the middle. This CDR3 has 16 amino acids. CDR3 protein: CASSPFEAVVQETQYF. The CDR3 DNA reads as TGTGCCAGCTCACCGTTCGAGGCAGTGGTCCAAGAGACCCAGTACTTC.

This sequence joins TRBV6-5 and TRBJ2-7, with D perhaps TRBD2 (6 bases). Looked up from germline, CDR1 is MNHEY and CDR2 is SVGAGI. V shed 6 bases and J shed 0 bases, with 9 bases lying between them. The CDR3 consists of 13 residues. In DNA form, the CDR3 reads TGTGCCAGCAGGAAGACTAGCTCCTACGAGCAGTACTTC. Translated, it gives CASRKTSSYEQYF.

The CDR3 sequence: CASSQDPGGRQPQHF. CDR3 nucleotide sequence: TGCGCCAGCAGCCAAGATCCAGGGGGTCGGCAGCCCCAGCATTTT. The rearrangement uses TRBV4-1 and TRBJ1-5; 7 bases map to TRBD1. The CDR3 is made up of 15 amino acids. The J segment lost 7 bases and the V segment lost 0 bases, leaving 6 bases of the junction unmatched. Looked up from germline, CDR1 is MGHRA and CDR2 is YSYEKL.

The chain has TRBV28 and TRBJ1-2, with D uncertain. The germline V gene encodes CDR1 MDHEN and CDR2 SYDVKM. The CDR3 runs 11 residues. Trimming shortened V by 5 bases and J by 8 bases, and 9 bases separated the two germline ends. DNA of the CDR3: TGTGCCAGCAGTAAATTACAGGGCTACACCTTC. Translation: CASSKLQGYTF.

The V call is TRBV28, the J call TRBJ1-2; 10 bases are shared with TRBD1. The junction had 8 bases not matched to a gene; V was cut back by 1 base and J by 12 bases. Germline loops: CDR1 MDHEN, CDR2 SYDVKM. There are 14 residues in the CDR3. The CDR3 loop reads CASSLLPGQGMDTF. The CDR3 region has the DNA TGTGCCAGCAGTTTATTACCGGGACAGGGGATGGACACCTTC.

The chain carries TRBV5-1 and TRBJ1-6; possibly TRBD1 for D (6 bases). The CDR3 is 15 amino acids. V lost 1 base and J 13 bases, leaving 18 bases between the germline ends. From germline, CDR1 is SGHRS and CDR2 YFSETQ. CDR3: CASSLSVGADLPLHF. In DNA form, the CDR3 reads TGCGCCAGCAGCTTGTCGGTGGGGGCCGACTTGCCCCTCCACTTT.

This chain connects TRBV4-1 to TRBJ2-1; the D gene is possibly TRBD2 (5 bases). The germline V gene has CDR1 MGHRA and CDR2 YSYEKL. CDR3 length: 11 residues. V was cut by 6 bases and J by 14 bases, with 14 bases left in between. The CDR3 DNA sequence: TGCGCCAGCAGGAATACTAGTTTGAAGTTCTTC. It is translated as CASRNTSLKFF.

J is TRBJ1-2 and V is TRBV9, with 8 positions matching TRBD1. Germline CDR1 SGDLS, CDR2 YYNGEE. This CDR3 is 13 amino acids long. V was pared by 3 bases and J by 6 bases, with 4 bases of the junction left unmatched. This CDR3 reads CASSGGQGDGYTF. The CDR3 bases are TGTGCCAGCAGCGGAGGACAGGGAGATGGCTACACCTTC.

The J gene is TRBJ2-3, the V gene TRBV7-2, with 10 bases matching TRBD2. The CDR3 is 15 residues long. The trim removed 3 bases at V and 4 bases at J, leaving 4 bases unmatched. Per germline, CDR1 SGHTA and CDR2 FQGNSA. The CDR3 loop reads CASSLGSGRADTQYF. The CDR3 region has the DNA TGTGCCAGCAGCTTGGGAAGCGGGAGGGCAGATACGCAGTATTTT.

The rearrangement uses TRBV5-1 and TRBJ1-1; no clear D gene. The CDR3 sequence is 16 residues long. Per the germline V gene, CDR1 is SGHRS and CDR2 is YFSETQ. Trimming left V 0 bases short and J 4 bases short, with 16 bases between. The CDR3 bases are TGCGCCAGCAGCTTGGACAGCCTCCCAACCGGCACTGAAGCTTTCTTT. Amino acids: CASSLDSLPTGTEAFF.